This T cell receptor beta chain emerged from a study of human T cells and chemical hapten exposure. Across the study: Variation in per-sample TCR yields came mainly from small pooled library volume differences.

The total RNA was obtained from whole blood that was not fractionated. V was shortened by 3 bases and J by 5 bases, with 14 bases between the two germline ends. The CDR3 is 15 amino acids. The germline gives CDR1 SGHAT, CDR2 FQNNGV. TCRdb re-derived calls from the 5' RACE reads in MiXCR, one entry per CDR3 protein. The sample shows 95,000 to 120,000 distinct CDR3 sequences, approximately 19% of them seen only once. In its sample, this clonotype was seen a few times. This clonotype was obtained from a human donor in good health. V gene TRBV11-2 combines with J gene TRBJ2-1; either TRBD1 or TRBD2 may fit D (6 bases each). In DNA form, the CDR3 reads TGTGCCAGCAGCTTTTTAAAGGGGGGTAACAATGAGCAGTTCTTC. Protein: CASSFLKGGNNEQFF.